Below, 22 T cell receptor beta chains from the same sample are listed, as sequenced in a study of identical twins. Via MiXCR, TCRdb re-called the 5' RACE reads, giving one row per CDR3 protein. Of approximately 500,000 distinct CDR3 sequences detected, nearly 15% appear once; the ten largest clones hold 0.35% to 0.45%. These records were also assigned to another study, of yellow fever vaccine responses in identical twins.

The sample consisted of CD4+ T cells sorted from blood. The origin of the receptors is a woman aged 18-29 years in good health.

This clonotype has more than one count but fewer than ten. The rearrangement uses TRBV21-1 and TRBJ2-5; no check of the table's D call, TRBD1, against the DNA was made. TRBV21-1 is a pseudogene. This CDR3 has 18 amino acids. Here the CDR3 DNA reads TGTGCCAGCAGCAAACTGAGGTCGGGCGGGGCGCAGCGAGAGACCCAGTACTTC. Translated: CASSKLRSGGAQRETQYF.

This clonotype has a handful of counts. The chain couples TRBV15 to TRBJ2-1; possibly TRBD1 for D (5 bases). The CDR3 consists of 15 residues. Germline V CDR1 and CDR2: LNHNV, YYDKDF (reference sequence). Trimming cost V 0 bases and J 2 bases, with 8 bases left between them. CDR3 nucleotide sequence: TGTGCCACCAGCAGAGAGGGGCAAACCTACAATGAGCAGTTCTTC. Translated: CATSREGQTYNEQFF.

A few counts support this clonotype. V gene TRBV29-1 combines with J gene TRBJ2-1, with unresolved D. The CDR3 length is 12 residues. Germline values: CDR1 SQVTM, CDR2 ANQGSEA. The germline V and J ends were trimmed by 6 bases and 4 bases, with 10 bases remaining between them. CDR3 sequence (DNA): TGCAGCGTGCGGACGGTTTACAATGAGCAGTTCTTC. Translation: CSVRTVYNEQFF.

This clonotype showed up many times. The chain joins TRBV7-9 to TRBJ2-7, with D possibly TRBD1 on 6 matching bases. This CDR3 is built from 14 residues. Germline CDR1 and CDR2: SEHNR and FQNEAQ (reference sequence). Deletions cut 7 bases from V and 0 bases from J, with 13 bases between. The CDR3 coding sequence is TGTGCCAGCACCCAGAACAGGGACTCCTACGAGCAGTACTTC. It codes for CASTQNRDSYEQYF. Full variable domain (rest looked up from reference TRBV7-9 and TRBJ2-7): DTGVSQNPRHKITKRGQNVTFRCDPISEHNRLYWYRQTLGQGPEFLTYFQNEAQLEKSRLLSDRFSAERPKGSFSTLEIQRTEQGDSAMYLCASTQNRDSYEQYFGPGTRLTVT.

The CDR3, as DNA: TGTGCCAGCTCACCAAGTGCGGGAGGGCCGGAGCAAGAGACCCAGTACTTC. It is translated as CASSPSAGGPEQETQYF. The chain has TRBV18 and TRBJ2-5, with 9 bases aligning to TRBD2. J gave up 2 bases and V 2 bases, and 9 bases lay outside the gene matches. Germline V lookup: CDR1 KGHSH, CDR2 LQKENI. The CDR3 runs 17 residues. Complete variable domain (other parts from reference TRBV18 and TRBJ2-5): NAGVMQNPRHLVRRRGQEARLRCSPMKGHSHVYWYRQLPEEGLKFMVYLQKENIIDESGMPKERFSAEFPKEGPSILRIQQVVRGDSAAYFCASSPSAGGPEQETQYFGPGTRLLVL.

The rearrangement links TRBV6-1 to TRBJ2-2; unclear D gene. CDR3 length equals 14 residues. CDR1 is MNHNS, CDR2 SASEGT, per germline. The V gene lost 4 bases and the J gene lost 1 base, with 7 bases spanning the gap. CDR3 DNA sequence: TGTGCCAGCAGTGCGCCGGTGAACACCGGGGAGCTGTTTTTT. Protein sequence: CASSAPVNTGELFF.

V and J are TRBV20-1 and TRBJ2-2; D might be TRBD1 (5 bases). Trimming cost V 2 bases and J 6 bases, with 13 bases left between them. The CDR3 is made up of 14 amino acids. Germline V CDR1 and CDR2: DFQATT, SNEGSKA (reference sequence). CDR3 loop: CSARSPGSAGELFF. CDR3 bases: TGCAGTGCTAGATCCCCAGGGTCGGCCGGGGAGCTGTTTTTT.

The CDR3 DNA reads TGCAGTGCTAGGCCCGGGTGGAGCAATCAGCCCCAGCATTTT. It translates to CSARPGWSNQPQHF. This chain joins TRBV20-1 and TRBJ1-5; no clear D gene. Trimming cost V 3 bases and J 1 base, with 10 bases left between them. Germline V gene sequence: CDR1 DFQATT, CDR2 SNEGSKA (reference sequence). This CDR3 has 14 amino acids.

The V gene is TRBV3-1, the J gene TRBJ2-5; D tentatively fits TRBD1 or TRBD2 (5 bases each). Per the germline V gene, CDR1 is LGHDT and CDR2 is YNNKEL (reference sequence). Trimming left V 4 bases short and J 0 bases short, with 12 bases between. This CDR3 is built from 15 residues. CDR3 in amino acids: CASSLGTLYQETQYF. CDR3 nucleotides: TGTGCCAGCAGCCTGGGGACCCTGTACCAAGAGACCCAGTACTTC.

This chain connects TRBV7-7 to TRBJ2-2, with 9 bases that match TRBD2. This CDR3 has 13 residues. In germline, CDR1 is SSHAT, CDR2 FNYEAQ (reference sequence). In nucleotides, the CDR3 is TGTGCAGCGGGAGGCAGTACCACCGGGGAGCTGTTTTTT. It is translated as CAAGGSTTGELFF.

J is TRBJ2-6 and V is TRBV5-1; D not resolved. V gave up 0 bases and J gave up 4 bases, with 11 bases separating them. The CDR3 is 16 residues long. Germline V gene lookup returns CDR1 SGHRS and CDR2 YFSETQ. CDR3 sequence: CASSLDVGTGANVLTF. DNA for the CDR3: TGCGCCAGCAGCTTGGATGTGGGTACCGGGGCCAACGTCCTGACTTTC.

About this clonotype itself: One end of the junction is discordant with germline, which a read error may explain. The V gene is TRBV28, the J gene TRBJ2-1; D perhaps matches TRBD1 (5 bases). Germline V gene data show CDR1 as MDHEN and CDR2 as SYDVKM. CDR3 length: 12 amino acids. The chain's CDR3 is CASSLIREKLLF. CDR3 bases: TGTGCCAGCAGTTTAATCAGGGAAAAACTCCTCTTC.

This clonotype has just a few counts. The V call is TRBV24-1, the J call TRBJ2-2, with D perhaps matching TRBD1 (5 bases). CDR3 length: 14 residues. The ends were cut back, 7 bases at V and 0 bases at J, with 8 bases in the middle. Per germline, CDR1 KGHDR and CDR2 SFDVKD. The CDR3 nucleotides read TGTGCCACCAGCAGGGATACGAACACCGGGGAGCTGTTTTTT. This sequence encodes CATSRDTNTGELFF.

This clonotype was found many times. The gene calls are TRBV29-1 and TRBJ1-5; possibly TRBD1 for D (6 bases). CDR1 and CDR2 (germline): SQVTM, ANQGSEA. Trimming removed 6 bases from V and 0 bases from J, with 9 bases in between. The CDR3 is made up of 13 amino acids. The CDR3 sequence is CSVLDSSNQPQHF. Written as DNA, the CDR3 is TGCAGCGTGCTGGACAGTAGCAATCAGCCCCAGCATTTT.

The rearrangement joins TRBV20-1 to TRBJ1-1; no definite D call. V lost 2 bases, J lost 1 base, and 5 bases lay in between. The CDR3 covers 12 residues. CDR1 DFQATT and CDR2 SNEGSKA come from the germline V gene (reference sequence). The CDR3 loop is CSARQTNTEAFF. In DNA, the CDR3 is TGCAGTGCTAGACAAACGAACACTGAAGCTTTCTTT.

The CDR3 DNA reads as TGTGCCAGCAGCCGAGTGGGCGGGGGTTACAATGAGCAGTTCTTC. It translates to CASSRVGGGYNEQFF. The chain links TRBV12-3 or TRBV12-4 to TRBJ2-1; 7 nucleotides line up with TRBD2. The V and J ends lost 6 bases and 4 bases, in that order; junction bases with no gene match: 9. This CDR3 is 15 amino acids long.

This clonotype turned up a few times. V and J are TRBV20-1 and TRBJ2-3; TRBD1 matches 8 bases. The trim removed 6 bases at V and 1 base at J, leaving 12 bases unmatched. This CDR3 is built from 16 residues. Germline V gene sequence: CDR1 DFQATT, CDR2 SNEGSKA (reference sequence). CDR3 nucleotide sequence: TGCAGTGCAAGACCCGACAGGGGCCCCGGCACAGATACGCAGTATTTT. This translates into CSARPDRGPGTDTQYF.

This clonotype was observed a few times. The rearrangement uses TRBV6-2 or TRBV6-3 and TRBJ2-3; TRBD2 agrees at 11 bases. Unmatched junction bases numbered 8, after V lost 1 base and J lost 5 bases. The CDR3 runs to 17 residues. In germline, CDR1 is MNHEY, CDR2 SVGEGT. CDR3 loop: CASSYYEVAGGRDTQYF. The CDR3 DNA reads TGTGCCAGCAGTTACTATGAAGTAGCGGGGGGGCGAGATACGCAGTATTTT.

This clonotype was recorded a few times. This chain connects TRBV11-2 to TRBJ2-3, with D maybe TRBD2 (5 bases). The germline V gene has CDR1 SGHAT and CDR2 FQNNGV. Trimming took off 3 bases at V and 5 bases at J, with 18 bases between the two ends. The CDR3 extends over 16 amino acids. This CDR3 reads CASSFVYGPGIDTQYF. CDR3 DNA: TGTGCCAGCAGCTTCGTATACGGGCCGGGGATAGATACGCAGTATTTT. The complete variable domain, with remaining parts taken from reference TRBV11-2 and TRBJ2-3, reads EAGVAQSPRYKIIEKRQSVAFWCNPISGHATLYWYQQILGQGPKLLIQFQNNGVVDDSQLPKDRFSAERLKGVDSTLKIQPAKLEDSAVYLCASSFVYGPGIDTQYFGPGTRLTVL.

This chain joins TRBV3-1 and TRBJ2-5; perhaps TRBD2 as D (7 bases). The CDR3 runs 15 residues. Trimming removed 3 bases from V and 3 bases from J, with 14 bases in between. Germline CDR1 and CDR2: LGHDT and YNNKEL (reference sequence). The CDR3 loop reads CASSHWGGAEETQYF. Here the CDR3 DNA reads TGTGCCAGCAGCCATTGGGGGGGGGCCGAAGAGACCCAGTACTTC.

The rearrangement joins TRBV6-5 to TRBJ1-4; 8 nucleotides match TRBD1. The trim removed 0 bases at V and 7 bases at J, leaving 4 bases unmatched. Germline CDR1 reads MNHEY; CDR2 reads SVGAGI. The CDR3 totals 15 residues. The CDR3 protein is CASSYSGQGSEKLFF. The CDR3 nucleotides read TGTGCCAGCAGTTACTCAGGACAGGGTTCTGAAAAACTGTTTTTT.

CDR3 protein: CASSLGRGQHNEQFF. CDR3 in DNA: TGTGCCAGCAGCTTAGGACGGGGACAGCACAATGAGCAGTTCTTC. The rearrangement uses TRBV11-2 and TRBJ2-1; 7 bases are a match to TRBD1. CDR1 is SGHAT, CDR2 FQNNGV, per germline. Losses at the gene ends were 1 base for V and 5 bases for J; bases not matched to a gene: 5. The length of the CDR3 is 15 residues.